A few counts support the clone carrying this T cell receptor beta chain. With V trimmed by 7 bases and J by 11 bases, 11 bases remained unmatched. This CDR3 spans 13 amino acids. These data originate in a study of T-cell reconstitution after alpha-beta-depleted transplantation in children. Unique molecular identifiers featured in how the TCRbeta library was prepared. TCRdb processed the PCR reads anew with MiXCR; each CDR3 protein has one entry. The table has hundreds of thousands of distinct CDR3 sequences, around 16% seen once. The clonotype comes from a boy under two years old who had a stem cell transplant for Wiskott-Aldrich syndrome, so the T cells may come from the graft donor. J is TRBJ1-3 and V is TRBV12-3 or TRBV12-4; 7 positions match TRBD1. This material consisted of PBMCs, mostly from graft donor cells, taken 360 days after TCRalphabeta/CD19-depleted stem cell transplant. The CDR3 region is CASTRDSYYAIYF. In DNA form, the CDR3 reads TGTGCCAGCACCCGGGACAGCTACTACGCCATATATTTT.